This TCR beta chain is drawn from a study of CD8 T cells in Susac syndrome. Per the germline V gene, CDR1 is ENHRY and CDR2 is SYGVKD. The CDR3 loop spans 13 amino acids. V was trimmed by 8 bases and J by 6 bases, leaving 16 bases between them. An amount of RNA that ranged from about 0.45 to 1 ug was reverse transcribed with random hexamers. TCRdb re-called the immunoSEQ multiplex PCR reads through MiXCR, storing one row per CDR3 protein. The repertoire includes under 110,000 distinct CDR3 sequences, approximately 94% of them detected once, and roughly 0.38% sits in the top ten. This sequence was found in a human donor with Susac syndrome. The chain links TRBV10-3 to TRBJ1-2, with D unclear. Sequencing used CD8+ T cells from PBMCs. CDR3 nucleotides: TGTGCCATCGGGTCCCCACCCGACAATGGCTACACCTTC. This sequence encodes CAIGSPPDNGYTF.